The clone carrying this TCR beta chain showed up just once. Its antigen is as yet unknown. The CDR3 runs to 14 residues. Germline loops: CDR1 MNHEY, CDR2 SVGAGI. Trimming stripped 7 bases from V and 2 bases from J, with 14 bases between. The source of the sample is a study of OX40 agonist ivuxolimab in advanced cancers. The wider study: Averaging approximately 60 years in age, with a range of about 20 to 90, the cohort was more than 75% male.

Cycle 7 day 1, cycle 4 day 1, and baseline were the timepoints at which blood was sampled. Data came from immunoSEQ multiplex PCR; TCRdb stores just in-frame clones and leaves some out. The sample includes about 89,000 clones, roughly 90% of them seen just once. The study's findings and limits: In CD8+ T cells, expanded clones were on average more numerous than in CD4+. People who partly responded at 0.1-3.0 mg/kg had some of the least clonal expansion seen.

This TCR was sampled from an adult with an advanced solid tumor such as melanoma, head and neck, liver or kidney cancer. The chain employs TRBV6-5 and TRBJ2-5; tentatively, D is TRBD2 (7 bases). The sample here was CD4+ or CD8+ T cells sorted from blood, taken in a trial of the OX40 agonist ivuxolimab. The CDR3 here is CASKGGGGQETQYF. The CDR3 DNA reads as TGTGCCAGCAAGGGGGGGGGCGGACAAGAGACCCAGTACTTC.